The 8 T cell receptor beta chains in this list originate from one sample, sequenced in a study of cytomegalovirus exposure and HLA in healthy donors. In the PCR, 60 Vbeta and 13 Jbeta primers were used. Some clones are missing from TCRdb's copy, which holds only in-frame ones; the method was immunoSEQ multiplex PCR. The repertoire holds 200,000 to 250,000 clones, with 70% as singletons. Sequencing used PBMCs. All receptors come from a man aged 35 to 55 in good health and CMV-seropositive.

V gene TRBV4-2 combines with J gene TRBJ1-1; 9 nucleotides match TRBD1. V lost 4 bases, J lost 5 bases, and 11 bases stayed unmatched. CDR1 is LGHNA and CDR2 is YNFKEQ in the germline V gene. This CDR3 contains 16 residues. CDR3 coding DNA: TGTGCCAGCAGCCTAGGGCGGGCAGGGACAGGGACTGAAGCTTTCTTT. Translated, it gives CASSLGRAGTGTEAFF.

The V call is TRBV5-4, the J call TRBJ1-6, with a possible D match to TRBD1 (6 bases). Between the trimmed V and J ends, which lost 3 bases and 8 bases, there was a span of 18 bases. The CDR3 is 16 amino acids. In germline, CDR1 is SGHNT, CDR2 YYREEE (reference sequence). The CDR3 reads CASSSRTGTFYSPLHF. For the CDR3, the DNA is TGTGCCAGCAGCTCTCGTACCGGGACATTCTATTCACCCCTCCACTTT.

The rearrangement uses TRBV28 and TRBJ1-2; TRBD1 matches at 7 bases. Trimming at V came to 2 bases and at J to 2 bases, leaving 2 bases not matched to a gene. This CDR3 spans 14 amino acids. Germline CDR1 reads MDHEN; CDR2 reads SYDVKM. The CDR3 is CASSLEQGNYGYTF. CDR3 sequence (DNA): TGTGCCAGCAGTTTAGAACAGGGGAACTATGGCTACACCTTC.

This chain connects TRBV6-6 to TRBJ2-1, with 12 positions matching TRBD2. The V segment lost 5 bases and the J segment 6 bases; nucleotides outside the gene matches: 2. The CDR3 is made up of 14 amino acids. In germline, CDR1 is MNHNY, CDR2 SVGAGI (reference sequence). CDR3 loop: CASSQTSGGNEQFF. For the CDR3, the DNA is TGTGCCAGCAGTCAGACTAGCGGGGGCAATGAGCAGTTCTTC.

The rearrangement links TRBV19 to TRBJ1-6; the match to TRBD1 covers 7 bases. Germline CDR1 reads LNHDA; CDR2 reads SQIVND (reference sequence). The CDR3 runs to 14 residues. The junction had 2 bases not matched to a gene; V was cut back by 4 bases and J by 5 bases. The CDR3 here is CASSRQGDNSPLHF. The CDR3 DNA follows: TGTGCCAGTAGTAGACAGGGCGATAATTCACCCCTCCACTTT.

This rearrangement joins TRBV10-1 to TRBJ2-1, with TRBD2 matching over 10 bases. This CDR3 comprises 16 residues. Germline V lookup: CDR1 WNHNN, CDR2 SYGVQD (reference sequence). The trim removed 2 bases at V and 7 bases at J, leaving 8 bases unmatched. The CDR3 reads CASSESPSGGGNEQFF. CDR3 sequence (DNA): TGCGCCAGCAGTGAGAGTCCTAGCGGGGGAGGGAATGAGCAGTTCTTC.

The DNA for the CDR3 is TGCGCCAGCAGCCGGTTGGGGGGGTCCCAAGAGACCCAGTACTTC. Its translation is CASSRLGGSQETQYF. The chain is built from TRBV4-1 and TRBJ2-5; TRBD2 matches 7 bases. This CDR3 has 15 residues. CDR1 is MGHRA and CDR2 is YSYEKL in the germline V gene. The J segment lost 1 base and the V segment lost 4 bases, leaving 6 bases of the junction unmatched.

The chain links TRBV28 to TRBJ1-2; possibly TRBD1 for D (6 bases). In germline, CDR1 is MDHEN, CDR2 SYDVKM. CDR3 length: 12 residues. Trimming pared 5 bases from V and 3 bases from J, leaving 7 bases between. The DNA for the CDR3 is TGTGCCAGCAGTCGACAGGACTATGGCTACACCTTC. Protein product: CASSRQDYGYTF.